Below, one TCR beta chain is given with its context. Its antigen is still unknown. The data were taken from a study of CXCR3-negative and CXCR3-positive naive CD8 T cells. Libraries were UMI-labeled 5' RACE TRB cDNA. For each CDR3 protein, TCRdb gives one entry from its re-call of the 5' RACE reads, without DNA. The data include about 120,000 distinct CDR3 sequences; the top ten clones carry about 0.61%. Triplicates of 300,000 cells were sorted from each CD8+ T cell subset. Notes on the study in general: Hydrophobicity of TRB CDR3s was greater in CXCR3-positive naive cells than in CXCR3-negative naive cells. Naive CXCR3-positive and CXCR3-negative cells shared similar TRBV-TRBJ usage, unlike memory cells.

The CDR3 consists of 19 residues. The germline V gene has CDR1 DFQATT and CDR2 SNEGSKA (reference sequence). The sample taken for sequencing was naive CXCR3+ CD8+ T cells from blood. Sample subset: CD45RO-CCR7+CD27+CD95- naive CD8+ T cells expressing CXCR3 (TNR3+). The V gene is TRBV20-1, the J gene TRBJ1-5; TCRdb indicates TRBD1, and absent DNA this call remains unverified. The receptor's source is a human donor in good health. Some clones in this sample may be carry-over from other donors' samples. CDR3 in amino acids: CSASDLPGQELGGNQPQHF.